One TCR beta chain is described in this entry. The target antigen is unknown. Full-length variable regions came from constant-region reverse primers plus semi-nested Nested Universal Primer A PCR. One entry per CDR3 protein results from TCRdb running MiXCR on the 5' RACE reads. The table has about 57,000 distinct CDR3 sequences, 25% to 35% seen once. CDR1 and CDR2 from the germline V gene are KGHSH and LQKENI. The CDR3 sequence is 15 residues long. V lost 3 bases to trimming and J lost 9 bases; unmatched junction nucleotides: 9. Memory CD4+ cells were defined as CD4+CD45RO+CD25-. Points from the study as a whole: Tumor memory CD4+ T cell TCR gene usage was found to cluster with blood and lymph node memory CD4+ cells and with lymph node naive CD4+ cells. The larger-cohort validation was restricted to a single TCR beta V-J rearrangement rather than whole repertoires.

This clonotype was sampled from a female donor with breast cancer. The gene calls are TRBV18 and TRBJ2-1, with 9 bases lining up with TRBD1. The material sequenced was tumor-infiltrating memory CD4+ T cells sorted from the breast tumor. The subset denotes: memory CD4+ T cells, CD4+CD45RO+CD25-. The DNA of the CDR3 is TGTGCCAGCTCACCCTGGACAGGGGTCGGGGGTGAGCAGTTCTTC. Amino acid sequence: CASSPWTGVGGEQFF.